Shown below are 30 T cell receptor beta chains from a single sample sequenced in a study of shared clonotypes between healthy human individuals (dated by TCRdb to the early 2020s). The receptor library was made with the immunoSEQ multiplex PCR assay. Here the immuneACCESS table is served through TCRdb, limited to in-frame sequences with V and J called. Missing clones are a known gap in these copies; in checked studies unresolved V genes cover under half, and the rest lacks a known reason. This sample has roughly 1,800,000 clones in its table, and approximately 95% of those were observed once. Of the sample, 1.2% falls within the top ten clones. CD8 naive samples were CD45RO-negative cells positively selected for CCR7, giving a CD45RA+CCR7+ population that excluded TemRA cells. Sequences were obtained from naive CD8+ T cells sorted from blood. This sample's cell subset or site label indicates: CD45RA+CCR7+. The receptor source for this set is a man aged 18-30 years in good health.

V gene TRBV2 combines with J gene TRBJ2-3, with 7 bases matching TRBD1. V trimming: 8 bases; J trimming: 5 bases; junction bases outside the gene matches: 4. Looked up from germline, CDR1 is SNHLY and CDR2 is FYNNEI. The CDR3 spans 12 residues. The CDR3 loop is CASGQAEDTQYF. CDR3 nucleotides: TGTGCCAGCGGACAGGCCGAAGATACGCAGTATTTT.

As concerns this clone: The same CDR3 is also encoded by other DNA sequences in this sample. J is TRBJ2-7 and V is TRBV4-3; D assignment may be TRBD1 or TRBD2 (5 bases each). The CDR3 runs 13 residues. The germline V gene has CDR1 LGHNA and CDR2 YSLEER. The ends were cut back, 1 base at V and 4 bases at J, with 8 bases in the middle. The CDR3 reads CASSQGGAYEQYF. The CDR3 region has the DNA TGCGCCAGCAGCCAAGGAGGGGCATACGAGCAGTACTTC.

The chain recombines TRBV6-1 with TRBJ1-4; TRBD1 aligns across 7 bases. The trim removed 3 bases at V and 6 bases at J, leaving 7 bases unmatched. The CDR3 consists of 15 residues. Germline loops: CDR1 MNHNS, CDR2 SASEGT. The CDR3 DNA is TGTGCCAGCAGTGACGACAGGGAGGGGTATGAAAAACTGTTTTTT. Its protein is CASSDDREGYEKLFF.

The J gene is TRBJ2-3, the V gene TRBV6-6, with 7 bases matching TRBD1. The germline V gene has CDR1 MNHNY and CDR2 SVGAGI (reference sequence). The CDR3 sequence is 13 residues long. J lost 4 bases, V lost 5 bases, and 3 bases had no gene match. The CDR3 nucleotides are TGTGCCAGCAGTCCAGGGGGAGCAGATACGCAGTATTTT. Translation: CASSPGGADTQYF.

This rearrangement joins TRBV7-9 to TRBJ2-3; TRBD2 aligns across 10 bases. Germline-derived CDR1 and CDR2 are SEHNR and FQNEAQ (reference sequence). V gave up 4 bases and J gave up 4 bases; unmatched junction bases: 8. This CDR3 has 16 amino acids. The CDR3 coding sequence is TGTGCCAGCAGCTCCCCAAGCGGGAGGGCCGCAGATACGCAGTATTTT. It specifies CASSSPSGRAADTQYF.

The V gene is TRBV5-1, the J gene TRBJ1-5, with D tentatively TRBD1 (6 bases). Trimming removed 4 bases at V and 5 bases at J, with 16 bases between. This CDR3 comprises 15 residues. Germline V gene sequence: CDR1 SGHRS, CDR2 YFSETQ. The chain's CDR3 is CASSLIGGAYQPQHF. For the CDR3, the DNA is TGCGCCAGCAGCCTGATCGGGGGCGCGTATCAGCCCCAGCATTTT.

The chain couples TRBV11-2 to TRBJ2-7; D might be TRBD2 (7 bases). The CDR3 has 13 amino acids. V lost 5 bases and J 2 bases, leaving 10 bases between the germline ends. Germline V lookup: CDR1 SGHAT, CDR2 FQNNGV. The CDR3 DNA reads as TGTGCCAGCAGCCGGGGGGCAACCTACGAGCAGTACTTC. Translation: CASSRGATYEQYF.

The chain has TRBV7-2 and TRBJ1-1; maybe TRBD1 (5 bases). Between the trimmed V and J ends, which lost 3 bases and 4 bases, there was a span of 9 bases. This CDR3 has 13 amino acids. CDR1 and CDR2 from the germline V gene are SGHTA and FQGNSA. The CDR3 DNA reads as TGTGCCAGCAGCTTCGGGGGGACCACTGAAGCTTTCTTT. Translation gives CASSFGGTTEAFF.

The V call is TRBV27, the J call TRBJ2-7; D is undetermined. This CDR3 contains 12 residues. Germline values: CDR1 MNHEY, CDR2 SMNVEV (reference sequence). V shed 8 bases and J shed 0 bases, with 8 bases lying between them. The CDR3, as DNA: TGTGCCAGCGGCCCCACCTCCTACGAGCAGTACTTC. Its translation is CASGPTSYEQYF.

This CDR3 is CASSWGDLGYEQYF. The CDR3, as DNA: TGTGCCAGCAGCTGGGGTGACTTAGGTTACGAGCAGTACTTC. This chain connects TRBV5-5 to TRBJ2-7; D is uncertain. CDR1 is SGHKS and CDR2 is YYEKEE in the germline V gene (reference sequence). The CDR3 extends over 14 amino acids. V lost 3 bases and J lost 4, with 14 bases in between.

The rearrangement links TRBV19 to TRBJ2-1; D possibly uses TRBD1 or TRBD2 (6 bases each). CDR3 length: 14 residues. CDR1 is LNHDA, CDR2 SQIVND, per germline (reference sequence). V shed 5 bases and J shed 2 bases, with 10 bases lying between them. This CDR3 is CASSVRGAYNEQFF. As DNA, the CDR3 is TGTGCCAGTAGTGTGAGGGGGGCCTACAATGAGCAGTTCTTC. The full variable domain, in which reference TRBV19 and TRBJ2-1 provide the parts outside the CDR3, is DGGITQSPKYLFRKEGQNVTLSCEQNLNHDAMYWYRQDPGQGLRLIYYSQIVNDFQKGDIAEGYSVSREKKESFPLTVTSAQKNPTAFYLCASSVRGAYNEQFFGPGTRLTVL.

V gene TRBV5-6 combines with J gene TRBJ2-7; D not certain. V lost 2 bases to trimming and J lost 6 bases, with 15 bases between them. The germline gives CDR1 SGHDT, CDR2 YYEEEE. The CDR3 is made up of 14 amino acids. CDR3 region: CASSLSISPGEQYF. The CDR3 coding sequence is TGTGCCAGCAGCTTAAGTATCTCTCCTGGCGAGCAGTACTTC.

In regard to this clone: Additional DNA sequences in this sample encode the identical CDR3. The chain's CDR3 is CASSVGGGTPLHF. CDR3 DNA sequence: TGTGCCAGCAGCGTAGGGGGAGGCACACCCCTCCACTTT. The V call is TRBV9, the J call TRBJ1-6; D not resolved. Germline CDR1 SGDLS, CDR2 YYNGEE. This CDR3 comprises 13 residues. Deletions cut 0 bases from V and 11 bases from J, with 9 bases between.

This sequence joins TRBV7-9 and TRBJ2-3, with TRBD2 matching over 8 bases. The CDR3 has 17 amino acids. Germline CDR1 is SEHNR and CDR2 is FQNEAQ (reference sequence). With 2 bases clipped from V and 1 base from J, the junction kept 8 bases outside the gene matches. The DNA for the CDR3 is TGTGCCAGCAGCTTACCTTGGGCAGCGGGAGGCACAGATACGCAGTATTTT. Translating it yields CASSLPWAAGGTDTQYF. Full variable domain (remainder filled in from reference TRBV7-9 and TRBJ2-3): DTGVSQNPRHKITKRGQNVTFRCDPISEHNRLYWYRQTLGQGPEFLTYFQNEAQLEKSRLLSDRFSAERPKGSFSTLEIQRTEQGDSAMYLCASSLPWAAGGTDTQYFGPGTRLTVL.

V is TRBV6-1 and J is TRBJ2-6; D is undetermined. Trimming pared 1 base from V and 0 bases from J, leaving 10 bases between. Germline assignment: CDR1 MNHNS and CDR2 SASEGT. This CDR3 has 17 residues. The CDR3 protein is CASSEEPPSSGANVLTF. The CDR3 DNA sequence: TGTGCCAGCAGTGAAGAACCGCCTAGCTCTGGGGCCAACGTCCTGACTTTC.

The chain is built from TRBV5-1 and TRBJ2-2; D not resolved. The ends were cut back, 1 base at V and 5 bases at J, with 15 bases in the middle. The CDR3 has 16 amino acids. Germline CDR1 reads SGHRS; CDR2 reads YFSETQ. The CDR3 bases are TGCGCCAGCAGCTTGTGGTGGGAAGAAGGAACCGGGGAGCTGTTTTTT. Translation: CASSLWWEEGTGELFF.

Remarks on this clone: This sample also contains other DNA sequences that code for the same CDR3. This rearrangement joins TRBV27 to TRBJ2-1; 8 nucleotides line up with TRBD1. CDR1 is MNHEY and CDR2 is SMNVEV in the germline V gene (reference sequence). V trimming: 2 bases; J trimming: 6 bases; junction bases outside the gene matches: 3. The CDR3 consists of 14 residues. The CDR3 reads CASSLRQGSNEQFF. The CDR3 DNA follows: TGTGCCAGCAGTTTACGACAGGGGAGCAATGAGCAGTTCTTC.

The chain recombines TRBV5-8 with TRBJ1-5, with a possible D match to TRBD1 (6 bases). V lost 4 bases, J lost 3 bases, and 17 bases lay in between. The CDR3 runs to 16 residues. CDR1 is SGHTS, CDR2 YDEGEE, per germline. The CDR3 region is CASSLPTGAPNQPQHF. In DNA form, the CDR3 reads TGTGCCAGCAGCCTACCGACGGGGGCGCCCAATCAGCCCCAGCATTTT.

The CDR3 region has the DNA TGCGCCAGCAGCCACGGGGGGGCCTTCGAGCAGTACTTC. This gives the protein CASSHGGAFEQYF. This chain uses TRBV5-1 with TRBJ2-7, with 8 nucleotides matching TRBD2. Germline V gene sequence: CDR1 SGHRS, CDR2 YFSETQ. The length of the CDR3 is 13 residues. V shed 4 bases, J shed 6 bases, and the junction held 6 bases outside the gene matches.

The chain employs TRBV13 and TRBJ1-6; D uncertain. Germline loops: CDR1 PRHDT, CDR2 FYEKMQ (reference sequence). Trimming shortened V by 5 bases and J by 9 bases, and 14 bases separated the two germline ends. CDR3 length equals 14 residues. As DNA, the CDR3 is TGTGCCAGCAGCCTGGCAGGTACCGGTTCACCCCTCCACTTT. Its protein product is CASSLAGTGSPLHF.

The rearrangement links TRBV11-2 to TRBJ2-1, with unresolved D. V was pared by 1 base and J by 2 bases, with 12 bases between. Germline CDR1 SGHAT, CDR2 FQNNGV. This CDR3 has 16 residues. CDR3 in DNA: TGTGCCAGCAGCTTAGCATTCGTAGAACCCTACAATGAGCAGTTCTTC. Protein product: CASSLAFVEPYNEQFF. The complete variable domain, with remaining parts taken from reference TRBV11-2 and TRBJ2-1, reads EAGVAQSPRYKIIEKRQSVAFWCNPISGHATLYWYQQILGQGPKLLIQFQNNGVVDDSQLPKDRFSAERLKGVDSTLKIQPAKLEDSAVYLCASSLAFVEPYNEQFFGPGTRLTVL.

This sequence joins TRBV28 and TRBJ2-4; D is possibly TRBD1 (6 bases). The CDR3 contains 14 residues. V lost 6 bases to trimming and J lost 6 bases, with 15 bases between them. Germline CDR1 reads MDHEN; CDR2 reads SYDVKM. The CDR3 here is CASRWQGLGNIQYF. CDR3 sequence (DNA): TGTGCCAGCAGGTGGCAGGGGCTGGGAAACATTCAGTACTTC. The full variable domain, rest sourced from reference TRBV28 and TRBJ2-4, is DVKVTQSSRYLVKRTGEKVFLECVQDMDHENMFWYRQDPGLGLRLIYFSYDVKMKEKGDIPEGYSVSREKKERFSLILESASTNQTSMYLCASRWQGLGNIQYFGAGTRLSVL.

With respect to this clone: Other DNA sequences in this specimen translate into the identical CDR3. V is TRBV6-5 and J is TRBJ1-2; D might be TRBD1 (6 bases). The CDR3 is made up of 14 amino acids. The germline CDR1 and CDR2 sequences are MNHEY and SVGAGI. V lost 2 bases and J 8 bases, leaving 15 bases between the germline ends. The CDR3, as DNA: TGTGCCAGCAGTTACAGTGAAGGGGGAGGCGGCTACACCTTC. Protein product: CASSYSEGGGGYTF.

J is TRBJ2-3 and V is TRBV10-3; the match to TRBD2 covers 10 bases. The CDR3 consists of 17 residues. The germline V gene has CDR1 ENHRY and CDR2 SYGVKD. J lost 6 bases, V lost 0 bases, and 9 bases had no gene match. CDR3: CAISESISSGSGDTQYF. The CDR3 DNA follows: TGTGCCATCAGTGAGTCGATTTCTAGCGGGAGTGGGGATACGCAGTATTTT.

For this clone: This specimen includes other DNA sequences encoding the same CDR3. The chain recombines TRBV2 with TRBJ2-1, with 7 bases aligning to TRBD2. V lost 6 bases, J lost 0 bases, and 8 bases stayed unmatched. Germline assignment: CDR1 SNHLY and CDR2 FYNNEI. The CDR3 has 16 residues. The chain's CDR3 is CASSGGRGSSYNEQFF. The CDR3, as DNA: TGTGCCAGCAGCGGAGGGAGGGGAAGCTCCTACAATGAGCAGTTCTTC.

CDR3 bases: TGTGCTAGTGGTTTGGTACGGCCAGGAGATACGCAGTATTTT. This codes for CASGLVRPGDTQYF. This rearrangement joins TRBV12-5 to TRBJ2-3, with unresolved D. The V gene's germline CDR1 is LGHNT and CDR2 FRNRAP. Trimming stripped 0 bases from V and 5 bases from J, with 9 bases between. This CDR3 comprises 14 residues.

The chain joins TRBV5-4 to TRBJ1-1, with D perhaps matching TRBD1 (6 bases). This CDR3 region has 14 residues. CDR1 is SGHNT and CDR2 is YYREEE in the germline V gene (reference sequence). Trimming took off 4 bases at V and 1 base at J, with 11 bases between the two ends. CDR3 loop: CASSIRTENTEAFF. As DNA, the CDR3 is TGTGCCAGCAGCATCCGGACAGAGAACACTGAAGCTTTCTTT.

CDR3 bases: TGTGCCAGCACAGACAGCCTCTATGGCTACACCTTC. This encodes CASTDSLYGYTF. The gene calls are TRBV2 and TRBJ1-2, with a tentative D call TRBD1 (5 bases). The germline V gene encodes CDR1 SNHLY and CDR2 FYNNEI. The CDR3 length is 12 residues. Deletions cut 7 bases from V and 4 bases from J, with 10 bases between.

This chain uses TRBV27 with TRBJ2-7; unclear D gene. The CDR3 extends over 13 amino acids. Per the germline V gene, CDR1 is MNHEY and CDR2 is SMNVEV (reference sequence). V lost 4 bases to trimming and J lost 4 bases, with 11 bases between them. The CDR3, as DNA: TGTGCCAGCAGTTGGGTCGGCCGATACGAGCAGTACTTC. Translated: CASSWVGRYEQYF.

Comments on this clone: The same CDR3 is also encoded by other DNA sequences in this sample. The chain is built from TRBV27 and TRBJ2-7, with 11 positions matching TRBD1. V gave up 2 bases and J gave up 4 bases; unmatched junction bases: 4. Per germline, CDR1 MNHEY and CDR2 SMNVEV (reference sequence). CDR3 length: 15 amino acids. The CDR3 sequence: CASSLVGTGGYEQYF. In DNA form, the CDR3 reads TGTGCCAGCAGTTTAGTAGGGACAGGGGGTTACGAGCAGTACTTC.